These 28 T cell receptor beta chains were sequenced from one sample in a study of T cell changes during pregnancy in multiple sclerosis. Sequenced by immunoSEQ multiplex PCR; TCRdb stores in-frame clones only, minus some. The table includes nearly 60,000 clones, under 95% detected once. The material was CD4+ T cells from peripheral blood mononuclear cells, obtained after pregnancy. The receptors here all came from a female donor in good health, enrolled as a control in a pregnancy study.

A few counts support this clone. Other DNA sequences of this sample code for an identical CDR3. This rearrangement joins TRBV11-3 to TRBJ1-1, with D perhaps TRBD1 (6 bases). This CDR3 comprises 14 residues. The V and J ends lost 1 base and 1 base respectively, with 7 bases between them. CDR1 is SGHNT, CDR2 YENEEA, per germline. The CDR3 bases are TGTGCCAGCAGCTTAGGCAGGGGGAACACTGAAGCTTTCTTT. Protein product: CASSLGRGNTEAFF.

V gene TRBV5-4 combines with J gene TRBJ1-2, with D possibly TRBD1 on 6 matching bases. Trimming pared 1 base from V and 2 bases from J, leaving 12 bases between. This CDR3 is 15 amino acids long. In germline, CDR1 is SGHNT, CDR2 YYREEE (reference sequence). CDR3 protein: CASSLRSQGNYGYTF. The CDR3 DNA is TGTGCCAGCAGCTTGAGGAGTCAGGGGAACTATGGCTACACCTTC.

J is TRBJ1-3 and V is TRBV15; TRBD1 is a possible D gene (6 bases). The V end was cut by 0 bases, the J end by 3 bases, with 9 bases between. CDR1 and CDR2 (germline): LNHNV, YYDKDF (reference sequence). This CDR3 is 15 amino acids long. DNA for the CDR3: TGTGCCACCAGCAGAGAGCAGGGGTATGGAAACACCATATATTTT. Translated: CATSREQGYGNTIYF.

J is TRBJ1-2 and V is TRBV19; the D gene is possibly TRBD1 (5 bases). With 4 bases removed from V and 5 bases from J, the gap between germline ends came to 11 bases. This CDR3 contains 13 residues. The germline V gene encodes CDR1 LNHDA and CDR2 SQIVND (reference sequence). This chain's CDR3 is CASSRGLTYGYTF. CDR3 DNA: TGTGCCAGTAGTAGGGGCCTAACGTATGGCTACACCTTC.

The chain is built from TRBV2 and TRBJ2-6; TRBD1 aligns across 12 bases. The CDR3 length is 17 residues. The junction had 3 bases not matched to a gene; V was cut back by 4 bases and J by 2 bases. Germline CDR1 SNHLY, CDR2 FYNNEI. CDR3 sequence: CASSAGTGGAGANVLTF. DNA for the CDR3: TGTGCCAGCAGTGCCGGGACAGGGGGCGCTGGGGCCAACGTCCTGACTTTC.

The rearrangement links TRBV18 to TRBJ1-5; D call uncertain. Deletions cut 0 bases from V and 7 bases from J, with 16 bases between. The CDR3 runs to 16 residues. The germline V gene has CDR1 KGHSH and CDR2 LQKENI. The CDR3 spells CASSPPTPAGSQPQHF. The CDR3 DNA is TGTGCCAGCTCACCACCGACGCCGGCGGGGTCCCAGCCCCAGCATTTT.

This chain uses TRBV9 with TRBJ2-7, with a weak D call TRBD1 (5 bases). Germline assignment: CDR1 SGDLS and CDR2 YYNGEE. The CDR3 has 13 residues. Trimming shortened V by 2 bases and J by 6 bases, and 12 bases separated the two germline ends. CDR3 DNA: TGTGCCAGCAGCGTGGAGCAGGGTGGCGAGCAGTACTTC. Encoded protein: CASSVEQGGEQYF.

CDR3 protein: CASSLEQLETQYF. In nucleotides, the CDR3 is TGCGCCAGCAGCTTGGAACAGCTGGAGACCCAGTACTTC. The rearrangement joins TRBV5-1 to TRBJ2-5; no reliable D call. V shed 0 bases and J shed 5 bases, with 8 bases lying between them. The CDR3 length is 13 residues. Germline-derived CDR1 and CDR2 are SGHRS and YFSETQ.

This clone appeared once. The chain employs TRBV7-9 and TRBJ1-1, with 7 bases lining up with TRBD1. This CDR3 comprises 17 residues. Germline V lookup: CDR1 SEHNR, CDR2 FQNEAQ (reference sequence). Trimming at V came to 3 bases and at J to 3 bases, leaving 13 bases not matched to a gene. In DNA form, the CDR3 reads TGTGCCAGCAGCTTCATAGTGACAGGGTATTTGGACACTGAAGCTTTCTTT. This encodes CASSFIVTGYLDTEAFF.

In DNA form, the CDR3 reads TGTGCCAGCAGCGAGGGAGTGAACACTGAAGCTTTCTTT. Translated, it gives CASSEGVNTEAFF. The rearrangement links TRBV6-1 to TRBJ1-1, with D unclear. Trimming shortened V by 6 bases and J by 0 bases, and 8 bases separated the two germline ends. There are 13 residues in the CDR3. CDR1 and CDR2 (germline): MNHNS, SASEGT.

The chain carries TRBV2 and TRBJ2-7; D is undetermined. CDR3 size: 12 residues. Germline V lookup: CDR1 SNHLY, CDR2 FYNNEI. V dropped 5 bases and J dropped 12 bases, with 17 bases sitting between them. CDR3 in DNA: TGTGCCAGCAGTCCCGAGAAGAGAAAGTGGTACTTC. Amino acid sequence: CASSPEKRKWYF.

The chain employs TRBV11-2 and TRBJ2-7; 11 bases align to TRBD1. The V and J ends lost 5 bases and 7 bases, in that order; junction bases with no gene match: 7. Germline CDR1 and CDR2: SGHAT and FQNNGV. The CDR3 consists of 14 residues. This CDR3 reads CASSLGQGAWEQYF. CDR3 bases: TGTGCCAGCAGCCTAGGACAGGGGGCTTGGGAGCAGTACTTC.

The CDR3 here is CASSPRVNTEAFF. In nucleotides, the CDR3 is TGTGCCAGCTCACCCAGGGTTAACACTGAAGCTTTCTTT. This sequence joins TRBV18 and TRBJ1-1; perhaps TRBD1 as D (5 bases). Germline CDR1 reads KGHSH; CDR2 reads LQKENI. Trimming stripped 3 bases from V and 2 bases from J, with 7 bases between. This CDR3 contains 13 residues.

This clone was seen more than once but under ten times. The rearrangement links TRBV6-6 to TRBJ1-1; TRBD1 matches at 8 bases. In germline, CDR1 is MNHNY, CDR2 SVGAGI (reference sequence). The CDR3 is made up of 14 amino acids. Trimming at V came to 7 bases and at J to 1 base, leaving 5 bases not matched to a gene. The CDR3 coding sequence is TGTGCCAGCAACGACAGGGGAGGGAACACTGAAGCTTTCTTT. Translating gives CASNDRGGNTEAFF.

The gene calls are TRBV2 and TRBJ1-1; D unclear. CDR1 is SNHLY, CDR2 FYNNEI, per germline. The CDR3 contains 11 residues. The V end lost 6 bases, the J end lost 0 bases, and 2 bases lay between the germline ends. CDR3: CASSMNTEAFF. Here the CDR3 DNA reads TGTGCCAGCAGCATGAACACTGAAGCTTTCTTT. The entire variable domain, with the rest obtained from reference TRBV2 and TRBJ1-1, is as follows: EPEVTQTPSHQVTQMGQEVILRCVPISNHLYFYWYRQILGQKVEFLVSFYNNEISEKSEIFDDQFSVERPDGSNFTLKIRSTKLEDSAMYFCASSMNTEAFFGQGTRLTVV.

The table lists this clone with a count of one. The chain recombines TRBV5-1 with TRBJ1-5; tentative D call: TRBD1 (5 bases). From germline, CDR1 is SGHRS and CDR2 YFSETQ. V was cut by 1 base and J by 3 bases, with 14 bases left in between. The CDR3 runs to 16 residues. The CDR3 loop is CASSLTGQGNNQPQHF. The CDR3 DNA reads TGCGCCAGCAGCTTGACGGGTCAGGGTAACAATCAGCCCCAGCATTTT.

The V call is TRBV4-2, the J call TRBJ1-1; D unresolved. V was pared by 1 base and J by 0 bases, with 9 bases between. CDR3 length equals 15 residues. Germline CDR1 reads LGHNA; CDR2 reads YNFKEQ. The CDR3 region is CASSQGQLMNTEAFF. The CDR3 DNA is TGTGCCAGCAGCCAAGGCCAGTTGATGAACACTGAAGCTTTCTTT.

V usage is TRBV6-5 and J usage is TRBJ2-7; 9 bases map to TRBD1. V trimming: 5 bases; J trimming: 6 bases; junction bases outside the gene matches: 11. The germline V gene encodes CDR1 MNHEY and CDR2 SVGAGI. The CDR3 contains 15 residues. The CDR3 bases are TGTGCCAGCAGTGGCCGGGGACAGGGACTACGCGAGCAGTACTTC. The encoded protein is CASSGRGQGLREQYF.

The chain employs TRBV19 and TRBJ1-2; 9 bases are a match to TRBD1. The CDR3 is 15 amino acids. CDR1 is LNHDA and CDR2 is SQIVND in the germline V gene (reference sequence). V shed 4 bases and J 2 bases; nucleotides not matched to a gene: 5. CDR3 DNA sequence: TGTGCCAGTAGTACGCAGACAGGGGGAAACTATGGCTACACCTTC. Amino acid sequence: CASSTQTGGNYGYTF.

The chain has TRBV5-4 and TRBJ2-7; a weak D match, TRBD1 (5 bases). V lost 0 bases, J lost 2 bases, and 9 bases lay in between. The length of the CDR3 is 14 residues. Germline CDR1 reads SGHNT; CDR2 reads YYREEE (reference sequence). Here the CDR3 reads CASSLATGAYEQYF. The CDR3 DNA sequence: TGTGCCAGCAGCTTGGCCACAGGAGCCTACGAGCAGTACTTC.

In this sample, this clone turned up once. The chain employs TRBV6-1 and TRBJ2-6, with a tentative D call TRBD2 (5 bases). CDR1 and CDR2 (germline): MNHNS, SASEGT. This CDR3 contains 17 residues. Trimming stripped 0 bases from V and 1 base from J, with 10 bases between. CDR3 region: CASSEAVRASGANVLTF. CDR3 sequence (DNA): TGTGCCAGCAGTGAAGCTGTGAGGGCTTCTGGGGCCAACGTCCTGACTTTC.

The gene calls are TRBV15 and TRBJ2-3; D is unclear. The CDR3 totals 12 residues. V lost 2 bases, J lost 4 bases, and 4 bases lay in between. Germline CDR1 and CDR2: LNHNV and YYDKDF (reference sequence). The CDR3, as DNA: TGTGCCACCAGCAGATCCTCAGATACGCAGTATTTT. Translated: CATSRSSDTQYF.

Only a few counts were recorded for this clone. This sequence joins TRBV30 and TRBJ1-5; 10 bases line up with TRBD1. Trimming took 0 bases from V and 9 from J; bases not matched to a gene: 17. CDR3 size: 18 residues. Germline V CDR1 and CDR2: GTSNPN, SVGIG (reference sequence). The CDR3 DNA sequence: TGTGCCTGGAGTGTACCCTTCTTAGGACAGGGGGGAGGATCGCCCCAGCATTTT. Its protein product is CAWSVPFLGQGGGSPQHF.

The gene calls are TRBV19 and TRBJ2-5; D is unresolved. Trimming shortened V by 4 bases and J by 2 bases, and 11 bases separated the two germline ends. The CDR3 runs 14 residues. Germline CDR1 reads LNHDA; CDR2 reads SQIVND (reference sequence). The CDR3 spells CASSTTGSQETQYF. CDR3 nucleotide sequence: TGTGCCAGTAGTACTACCGGGTCTCAAGAGACCCAGTACTTC.

CDR3 residues: CASSLGLALEKLFF. CDR3 bases: TGTGCCAGCAGCCTGGGACTGGCTTTAGAAAAACTGTTTTTT. This sequence joins TRBV7-9 and TRBJ1-4; a possible D gene is TRBD1 (5 bases). Germline V gene lookup returns CDR1 SEHNR and CDR2 FQNEAQ (reference sequence). The CDR3 totals 14 residues. V shed 5 bases and J shed 8 bases, with 15 bases lying between them.

The gene calls are TRBV27 and TRBJ1-2; D is perhaps TRBD1 (6 bases). V gave up 4 bases and J gave up 2 bases, with 14 bases separating them. Germline V gene sequence: CDR1 MNHEY, CDR2 SMNVEV (reference sequence). CDR3 length equals 15 residues. CDR3 nucleotide sequence: TGTGCCAGCAGTTCCCGGGGGGGCTGGAACTATGGCTACACCTTC. The encoded protein is CASSSRGGWNYGYTF.

A single count supports this clone. The chain uses TRBV6-1 and TRBJ1-2; D is perhaps TRBD1 (6 bases). CDR3 size: 13 residues. The germline V gene has CDR1 MNHNS and CDR2 SASEGT. V was pared by 6 bases and J by 2 bases, with 10 bases between. The CDR3 reads CASSITGNYGYTF. CDR3 DNA sequence: TGTGCCAGCAGCATAACAGGGAACTATGGCTACACCTTC.

The genes are TRBV11-3 and TRBJ1-1, with D possibly matching TRBD1 (5 bases). The germline V gene has CDR1 SGHNT and CDR2 YENEEA. V dropped 3 bases and J dropped 4 bases, with 12 bases sitting between them. This CDR3 has 14 amino acids. CDR3 in amino acids: CASSFGAVGTEAFF. For the CDR3, the DNA is TGTGCCAGCAGCTTTGGGGCAGTAGGCACTGAAGCTTTCTTT.